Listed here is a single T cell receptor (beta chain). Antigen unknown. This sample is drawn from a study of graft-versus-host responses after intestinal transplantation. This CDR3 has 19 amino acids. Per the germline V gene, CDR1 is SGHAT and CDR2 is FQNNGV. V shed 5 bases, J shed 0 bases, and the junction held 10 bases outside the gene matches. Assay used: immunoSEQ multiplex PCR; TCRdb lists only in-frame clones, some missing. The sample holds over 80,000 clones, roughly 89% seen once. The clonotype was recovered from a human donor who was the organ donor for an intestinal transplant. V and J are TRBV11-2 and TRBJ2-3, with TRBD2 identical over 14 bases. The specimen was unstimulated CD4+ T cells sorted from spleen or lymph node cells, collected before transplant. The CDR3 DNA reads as TGTGCCAGCAGCCTATTCTCCGGGACTAGCGGGGGTAGCACAGATACGCAGTATTTT. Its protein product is CASSLFSGTSGGSTDTQYF.